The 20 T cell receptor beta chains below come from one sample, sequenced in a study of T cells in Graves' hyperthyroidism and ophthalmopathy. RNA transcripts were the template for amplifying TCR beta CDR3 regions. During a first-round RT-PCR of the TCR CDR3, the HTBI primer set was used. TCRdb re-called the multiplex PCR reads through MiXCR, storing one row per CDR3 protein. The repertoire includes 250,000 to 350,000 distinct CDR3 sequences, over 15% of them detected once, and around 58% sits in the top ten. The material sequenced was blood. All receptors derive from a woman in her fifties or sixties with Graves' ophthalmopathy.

The CDR3 bases are TGCAGTGCTAGACGTAGCTCCTACGAGCAGTACTTC. Amino acid sequence: CSARRSSYEQYF. The J gene is TRBJ2-7, the V gene TRBV20-1; D uncertain. The length of the CDR3 is 12 residues. Germline-derived CDR1 and CDR2 are DFQATT and SNEGSKA (reference sequence). V lost 2 bases and J lost 0, with 5 bases in between.

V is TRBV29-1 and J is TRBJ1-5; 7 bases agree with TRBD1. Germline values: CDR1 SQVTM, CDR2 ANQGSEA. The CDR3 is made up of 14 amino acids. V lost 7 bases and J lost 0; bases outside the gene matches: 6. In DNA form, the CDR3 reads TGCAGCGCAGCGACAGGGCATAGCAATCAGCCCCAGCATTTT. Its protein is CSAATGHSNQPQHF.

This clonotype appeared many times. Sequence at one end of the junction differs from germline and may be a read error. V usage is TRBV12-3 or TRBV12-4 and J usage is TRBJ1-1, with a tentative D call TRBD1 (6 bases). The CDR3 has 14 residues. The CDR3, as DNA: TGTGCCAGCAGTACGGATCAGGGGAACGCTGAAGCTTTCTTT. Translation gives CASSTDQGNAEAFF.

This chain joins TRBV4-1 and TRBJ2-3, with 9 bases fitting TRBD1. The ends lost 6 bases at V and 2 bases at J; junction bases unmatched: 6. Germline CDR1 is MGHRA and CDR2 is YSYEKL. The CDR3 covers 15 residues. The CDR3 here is CASSRQGGNTDTQYF. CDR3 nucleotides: TGCGCCAGCAGTCGACAGGGGGGGAACACAGATACGCAGTATTTT.

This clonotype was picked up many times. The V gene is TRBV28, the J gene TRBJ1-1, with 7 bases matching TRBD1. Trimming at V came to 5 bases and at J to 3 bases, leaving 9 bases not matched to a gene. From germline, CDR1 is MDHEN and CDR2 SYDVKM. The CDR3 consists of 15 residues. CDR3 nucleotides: TGTGCCAGCAGTCCTCGAGGAAGGGGGCACACTGAAGCTTTCTTT. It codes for CASSPRGRGHTEAFF.

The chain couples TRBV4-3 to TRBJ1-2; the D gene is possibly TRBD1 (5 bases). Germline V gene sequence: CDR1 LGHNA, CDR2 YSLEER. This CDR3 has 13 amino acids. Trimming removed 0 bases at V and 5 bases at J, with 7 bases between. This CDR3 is CASSQDGTYGYTF. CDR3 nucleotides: TGCGCCAGCAGCCAAGATGGGACTTATGGCTACACCTTC.

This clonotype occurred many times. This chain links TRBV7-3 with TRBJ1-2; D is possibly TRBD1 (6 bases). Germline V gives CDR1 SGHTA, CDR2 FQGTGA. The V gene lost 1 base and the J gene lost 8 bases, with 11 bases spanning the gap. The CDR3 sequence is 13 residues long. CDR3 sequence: CASSLSGGAGYTF. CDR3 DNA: TGTGCCAGCAGCTTAAGCGGGGGCGCAGGCTACACCTTC.

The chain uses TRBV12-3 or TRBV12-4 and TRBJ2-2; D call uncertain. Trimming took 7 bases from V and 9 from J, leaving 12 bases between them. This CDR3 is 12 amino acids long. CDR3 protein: CASTLESRELFF. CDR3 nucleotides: TGTGCCAGCACACTTGAGTCGCGGGAGCTGTTTTTT.

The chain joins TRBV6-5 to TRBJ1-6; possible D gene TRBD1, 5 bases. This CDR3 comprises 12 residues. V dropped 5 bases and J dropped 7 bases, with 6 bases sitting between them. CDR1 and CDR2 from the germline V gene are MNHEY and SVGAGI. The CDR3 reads CASSNRNSPLHF. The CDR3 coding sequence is TGTGCCAGCAGTAACAGGAATTCACCCCTCCACTTT.

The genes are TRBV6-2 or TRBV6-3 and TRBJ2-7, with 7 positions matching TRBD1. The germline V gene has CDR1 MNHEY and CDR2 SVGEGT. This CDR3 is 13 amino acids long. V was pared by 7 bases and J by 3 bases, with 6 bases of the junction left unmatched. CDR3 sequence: CASNWDRNYEQYF. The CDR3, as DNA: TGTGCCAGCAATTGGGACAGAAACTACGAGCAGTACTTC.

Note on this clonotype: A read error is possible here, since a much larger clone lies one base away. CDR3 nucleotides: TGTGCCAGCAGTTCCGGGACAGGGTTTTTCACTGAAACTTTCTTT. It codes for CASSSGTGFFTETFF. The rearrangement joins TRBV28 to TRBJ1-1; 9 nucleotides align to TRBD1. The CDR3 sequence is 15 residues long. The germline gives CDR1 MDHEN, CDR2 SYDVKM.

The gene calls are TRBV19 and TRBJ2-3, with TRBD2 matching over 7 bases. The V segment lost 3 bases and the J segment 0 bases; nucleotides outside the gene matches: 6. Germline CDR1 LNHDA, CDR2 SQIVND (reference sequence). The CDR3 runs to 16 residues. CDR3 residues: CASSMPGGSSTDTQYF. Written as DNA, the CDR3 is TGTGCCAGTAGTATGCCGGGAGGCTCTAGCACAGATACGCAGTATTTT.

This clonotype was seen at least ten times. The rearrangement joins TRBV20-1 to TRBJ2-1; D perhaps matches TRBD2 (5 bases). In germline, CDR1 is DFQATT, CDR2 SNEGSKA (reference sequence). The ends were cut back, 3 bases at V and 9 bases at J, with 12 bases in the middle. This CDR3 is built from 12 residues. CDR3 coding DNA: TGCAGTGCTAGGAGGGTGAGCAGTGAGCAGTTCTTC. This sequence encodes CSARRVSSEQFF.

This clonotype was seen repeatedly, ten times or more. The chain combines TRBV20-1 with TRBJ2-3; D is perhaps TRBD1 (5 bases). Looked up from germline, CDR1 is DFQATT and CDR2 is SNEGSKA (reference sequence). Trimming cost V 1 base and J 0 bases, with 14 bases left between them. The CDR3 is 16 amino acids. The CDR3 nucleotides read TGCAGTGCTAGAGGTTTTGCAGGGTACAGCACAGATACGCAGTATTTT. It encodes CSARGFAGYSTDTQYF.

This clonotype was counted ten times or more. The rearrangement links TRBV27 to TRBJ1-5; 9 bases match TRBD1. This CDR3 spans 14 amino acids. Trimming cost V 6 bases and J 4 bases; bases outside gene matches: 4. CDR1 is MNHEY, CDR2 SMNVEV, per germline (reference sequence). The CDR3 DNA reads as TGTGCCAGCAGACCAGGACAGGGGAATCAGCCCCAGCATTTT. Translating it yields CASRPGQGNQPQHF.

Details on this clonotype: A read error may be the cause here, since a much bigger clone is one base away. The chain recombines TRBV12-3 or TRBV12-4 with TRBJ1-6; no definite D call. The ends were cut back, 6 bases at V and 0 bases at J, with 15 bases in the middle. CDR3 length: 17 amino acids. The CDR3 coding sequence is TGTGCCAGCAGACCCGGGAGAGCGAGCTCCTATAATTCACCCCTCCACTTT. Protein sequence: CASRPGRASSYNSPLHF.

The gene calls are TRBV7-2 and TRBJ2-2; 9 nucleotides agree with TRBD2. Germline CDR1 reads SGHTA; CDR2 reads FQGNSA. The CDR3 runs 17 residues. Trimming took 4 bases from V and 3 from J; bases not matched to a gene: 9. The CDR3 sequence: CASSSRGGAADTGELFF. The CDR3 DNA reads TGTGCCAGCAGCTCCCGCGGGGGGGCCGCAGACACCGGGGAGCTGTTTTTT.

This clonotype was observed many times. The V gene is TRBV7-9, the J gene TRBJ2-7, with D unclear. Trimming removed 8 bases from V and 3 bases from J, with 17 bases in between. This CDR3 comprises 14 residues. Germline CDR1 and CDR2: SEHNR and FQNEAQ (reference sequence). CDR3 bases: TGTGCCAGCTTAGGGCCGGGCGTCAGCTACGAGCAGTACTTC. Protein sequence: CASLGPGVSYEQYF.

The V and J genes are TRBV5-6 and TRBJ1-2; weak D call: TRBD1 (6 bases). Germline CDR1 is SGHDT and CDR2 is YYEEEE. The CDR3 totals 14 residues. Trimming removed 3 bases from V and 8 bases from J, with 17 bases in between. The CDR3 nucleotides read TGTGCCAGCAGCTCAGGACAGACCTTTGGCGGCTACACCTTC. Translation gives CASSSGQTFGGYTF.

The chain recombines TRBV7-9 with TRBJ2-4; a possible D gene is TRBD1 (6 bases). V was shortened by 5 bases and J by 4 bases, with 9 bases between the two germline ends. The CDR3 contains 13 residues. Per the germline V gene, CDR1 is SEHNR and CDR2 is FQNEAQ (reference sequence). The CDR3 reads CASSPTGKNIQYF. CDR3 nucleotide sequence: TGTGCCAGCAGCCCGACAGGAAAAAACATTCAGTACTTC.